These T cell receptor beta chains were read from a single sample in a study of Graves' ophthalmopathy and Graves' hyperthyroidism. TCRdb re-called the multiplex PCR reads through MiXCR, storing one row per CDR3 protein. Of around 1.1 million distinct CDR3 sequences listed, 35% to 40% are singletons. The sample comprised peripheral blood or thyroid tissue (not recorded which). These receptor sequences come from an adult man with Graves' hyperthyroidism. CDR3s include the opening cysteine and the closing phenylalanine or tryptophan. The D gene is left open where the match is weak. Size values are once, few and many counts, or a class for expanded clones, and some rows have none.

D gene,J gene,clone size,V gene,CDR3 protein,CDR3 DNA
.,TRBJ2-7,many,TRBV9,CASARDLDTYEQYF,TGTGCCAGCGCTAGGGACCTTGATACCTACGAGCAGTACTTC
TRBD2,TRBJ2-5,many,TRBV20-1,CSARDGLAGKETQYF,TGCAGTGCTAGAGACGGTCTAGCGGGGAAAGAGACCCAGTACTTC
.,TRBJ1-1,few,TRBV10-3,CAISETEALNTEAFF,TGTGCCATCAGTGAGACAGAGGCGCTGAACACTGAAGCTTTCTTT
.,TRBJ1-6,many,TRBV7-9,CASSYLPGMNSPLHF,TGTGCCAGCAGCTACCTACCGGGGATGAATTCACCCCTCCACTTT
TRBD2,TRBJ2-5,many,TRBV7-2,CASSRTPGTNGETQYF,TGTGCCAGCAGCAGAACGCCCGGGACTAATGGAGAGACCCAGTACTTC
.,TRBJ2-2,.,TRBV19,CASSRPGAGELFF,TGTGCCAGTAGTCGCCCCGGTGCCGGGGAGCTGTTTTTT
TRBD1,TRBJ1-2,many,TRBV9,CASSVSSGTGDNYGYTF,TGTGCCAGCAGCGTATCGTCCGGGACAGGGGATAACTATGGCTACACCTTC
.,TRBJ2-2,.,TRBV19,CASCRAGKNTGELFF,TGTGCCAGTTGCCGGGCGGGGAAGAACACCGGGGAGCTGTTTTTT
.,TRBJ1-1,few,TRBV11-2,CASGGEGAGTEAFF,TGTGCCAGCGGGGGAGAAGGGGCGGGCACTGAAGCTTTCTTT
.,TRBJ1-1,.,TRBV24-1,CASSKGGLVGTEAFF,TGTGCCAGCTCCAAGGGGGGGCTAGTGGGAACTGAAGCTTTCTTT
.,TRBJ2-3,once,TRBV4-3,CASSQEIFGGQRNTQYF,TGCGCCAGCAGCCAAGAAATCTTCGGAGGGCAGCGGAATACGCAGTATTTT
TRBD1,TRBJ2-5,many,TRBV2,CASSVDRGPETQYF,TGTGCCAGCAGTGTAGACAGGGGACCGGAGACCCAGTACTTC
.,TRBJ1-2,many,TRBV12-3/TRBV12-4,CASSLVGINGYTF,TGTGCCAGCAGTTTAGTCGGGATAAATGGCTACACCTTC
.,TRBJ1-6,few,TRBV11-2,CASSLDMSGYNSPLHF,TGTGCCAGCAGCTTAGACATGAGTGGATATAATTCACCCCTCCACTTT
TRBD1,TRBJ1-2,.,TRBV10-3,CASSRGTGQGYGYTF,TGTGCCAGCAGCCGAGGCACCGGACAGGGCTATGGCTACACCTTC
.,TRBJ1-2,many,TRBV19,CASSIPGAGRNGYTF,TGTGCCAGTAGTATACCCGGGGCCGGGAGGAATGGCTACACCTTC
TRBD1,TRBJ2-2,.,TRBV19,CASSETGRAGELFF,TGTGCCAGTAGCGAGACAGGGAGAGCCGGGGAGCTGTTTTTT
.,TRBJ1-2,.,TRBV7-2,CASSPDRLGYTF,TGTGCCAGCAGCCCAGACAGGCTGGGCTACACCTTC
.,TRBJ1-1,.,TRBV5-1,CASSLAAGKGTEAFF,TGCGCCAGCAGCTTGGCGGCGGGGAAGGGGACTGAAGCTTTCTTT
.,TRBJ1-2,many,TRBV12-3/TRBV12-4,CASSLGTADLYGYTF,TGTGCCAGCAGTTTAGGGACAGCGGACTTATATGGCTACACCTTC
.,TRBJ2-2,many,TRBV7-9,CASSLDSYAGELFF,TGTGCCAGCAGCTTAGACAGTTACGCCGGGGAGCTGTTTTTT
.,TRBJ1-5,many,TRBV5-5,CASSLSKWNSNQPQHF,TGTGCCAGCAGCTTATCCAAGTGGAATAGCAATCAGCCCCAGCATTTT
.,TRBJ2-7,many,TRBV9,CASSAGVEYEQYF,TGTGCCAGCAGCGCCGGGGTCGAGTACGAGCAGTACTTC
.,TRBJ2-7,many,TRBV20-1,CSARDTGRFSEQYF,TGCAGTGCTAGAGATACAGGGAGGTTTAGCGAGCAGTACTTC
.,TRBJ2-5,.,TRBV7-9,CASSMTAGTQETQYF,TGTGCCAGCAGCATGACAGCCGGGACTCAAGAGACCCAGTACTTC
.,TRBJ1-4,few,TRBV5-8,CASSLRVLNEKLFF,TGTGCCAGCAGCTTAAGGGTCTTGAATGAAAAACTGTTTTTT
TRBD1,TRBJ1-5,.,TRBV7-9,CASSLWTGGDQPQHF,TGTGCCAGCAGCTTATGGACAGGGGGAGATCAGCCCCAGCATTTT
TRBD1,TRBJ1-5,.,TRBV11-2,CASSETADRVQPQHF,TGTGCCAGCAGCGAAACGGCTGACAGGGTTCAGCCCCAGCATTTT
.,TRBJ1-4,few,TRBV19,CASTKITGGEKLFF,TGTGCCAGTACAAAGATCACCGGGGGTGAAAAACTGTTTTTT